One sample yielded the 30 T cell receptor beta chains listed below, sequenced in a study of early T cells in non-severe SARS-CoV-2 infection. TCRdb recomputed calls from the 5' RACE reads with MiXCR, one row per CDR3 protein. The sample lists under 100,000 distinct CDR3 sequences; approximately 11% were seen once. What was sequenced was whole blood. These receptors all come from an adult who was a healthcare worker with PCR-confirmed SARS-CoV-2 infection or an uninfected control (not recorded which).

The sample holds a few counts of this clonotype. The V call is TRBV6-4, the J call TRBJ1-5; D uncertain. The CDR3 is 16 residues long. Trimming shortened V by 2 bases and J by 4 bases, and 15 bases separated the two germline ends. Germline loops: CDR1 MRHNA, CDR2 SNTAGT. CDR3 sequence reads: CASSDPSLRENQPQHF. The DNA for the CDR3 is TGTGCCAGCAGTGACCCCAGCCTGAGAGAAAATCAGCCCCAGCATTTT.

Many counts were recorded for this clonotype. V and J are TRBV7-2 and TRBJ2-2, with 15 positions matching TRBD2. Looked up from germline, CDR1 is SGHTA and CDR2 is FQGNSA. V trimming: 5 bases; J trimming: 4 bases; junction bases outside the gene matches: 5. There are 17 residues in the CDR3. The CDR3 nucleotides are TGTGCCAGCAGCCCAAGGGGACTAGCGGGGGGCACCGGGGAGCTGTTTTTT. It codes for CASSPRGLAGGTGELFF.

This clonotype showed up just a few times. V is TRBV12-3 or TRBV12-4 and J is TRBJ1-5; D may be TRBD1 (6 bases). V lost 2 bases to trimming and J lost 7 bases, with 12 bases between them. The CDR3 runs to 14 residues. The CDR3 nucleotides are TGTGCCAGCAGTTTACAAACAGGGAAACAGCCCCAGCATTTT. Residues: CASSLQTGKQPQHF.

The chain combines TRBV9 with TRBJ1-1; 7 nucleotides align to TRBD1. CDR1 and CDR2 (germline): SGDLS, YYNGEE. With 3 bases clipped from V and 2 bases from J, the junction kept 10 bases outside the gene matches. This CDR3 region has 16 residues. The CDR3, as DNA: TGTGCCAGCAGCGCCCAAGAGGGACAGACAAACACTGAAGCTTTCTTT. This codes for CASSAQEGQTNTEAFF.

The chain links TRBV6-6 to TRBJ1-2, with D perhaps matching TRBD1 (6 bases). There are 12 residues in the CDR3. V was pared by 6 bases and J by 6 bases, with 11 bases between. CDR1 and CDR2 from the germline V gene are MNHNY and SVGAGI (reference sequence). In nucleotides, the CDR3 is TGTGCCAGCAGGGAATGGACAGATGGCTACACCTTC. It yields the protein CASREWTDGYTF.

This clonotype was observed many times. The germline gene is not matched at one end of the junction; a read error may be the cause. The chain uses TRBV11-2 and TRBJ2-7; 14 bases line up with TRBD2. The germline gives CDR1 SGHAT, CDR2 FQNNGV. The CDR3 is made up of 18 amino acids. In nucleotides, the CDR3 is TGTGCCAGCACCTTAGGGGGACTAGCGGGAGAGTACCCCTACGAGCAGTACTTC. Amino acids: CASTLGGLAGEYPYEQYF.

This sequence joins TRBV12-3 or TRBV12-4 and TRBJ1-2; D may be TRBD1 (5 bases). With 2 bases removed from V and 9 bases from J, the gap between germline ends came to 10 bases. CDR3 length equals 12 residues. As DNA, the CDR3 is TGTGCCAGCAGTTTACAGGGCGGTAGCTACACCTTC. Translating it yields CASSLQGGSYTF.

This clonotype appeared a few times. The gene calls are TRBV5-4 and TRBJ1-1; TRBD1 aligns across 8 bases. Trimming cost V 3 bases and J 5 bases; bases outside gene matches: 3. The CDR3 spans 13 residues. Germline values: CDR1 SGHNT, CDR2 YYREEE (reference sequence). CDR3 amino acids: CASSYDRGTEAFF. The CDR3 DNA sequence: TGTGCCAGCAGCTACGACAGGGGAACTGAAGCTTTCTTT.

The V call is TRBV29-1, the J call TRBJ1-1, with 8 bases aligning to TRBD1. Germline V CDR1 and CDR2: SQVTM, ANQGSEA. The CDR3 covers 14 residues. V shed 3 bases, J shed 2 bases, and the junction held 5 bases outside the gene matches. This CDR3 is CSVEDRDPNTEAFF. DNA of the CDR3: TGCAGCGTTGAGGACAGGGATCCAAACACTGAAGCTTTCTTT.

The rearrangement links TRBV28 to TRBJ2-7; D possibly matches TRBD1 or TRBD2 (5 bases each). The CDR3 runs to 15 residues. The germline V gene has CDR1 MDHEN and CDR2 SYDVKM. With 5 bases removed from V and 2 bases from J, the gap between germline ends came to 16 bases. Written as DNA, the CDR3 is TGTGCCAGCAGTGTGCCGGGACGACCGACCTACGAGCAGTACTTC. Protein sequence: CASSVPGRPTYEQYF.

This clonotype has at least ten counts. In nucleotides, the CDR3 is TGCGCCAGCAAGGACACCAACCAAGAGACCCAGTACTTC. Its protein product is CASKDTNQETQYF. V and J are TRBV5-1 and TRBJ2-5, with D perhaps matching TRBD1 (5 bases). The germline V gene encodes CDR1 SGHRS and CDR2 YFSETQ. The V end was cut by 6 bases, the J end by 0 bases, with 9 bases between. The CDR3 length is 13 residues. The full variable domain, in which reference TRBV5-1 and TRBJ2-5 provide the parts outside the CDR3, is KAGVTQTPRYLIKTRGQQVTLSCSPISGHRSVSWYQQTPGQGLQFLFEYFSETQRNKGNFPGRFSGRQFSNSRSEMNVSTLELGDSALYLCASKDTNQETQYFGPGTRLLVL.

This clonotype was detected many times. The V call is TRBV20-1, the J call TRBJ2-3; TRBD1 matches at 8 bases. Germline CDR1 and CDR2: DFQATT and SNEGSKA (reference sequence). There are 14 residues in the CDR3. Trimming took 6 bases from V and 1 from J; bases not matched to a gene: 6. In DNA, the CDR3 is TGCAGTGCCAGGGCAGGGGGCGGCACAGATACGCAGTATTTT. Its protein product is CSARAGGGTDTQYF.

This clonotype was seen repeatedly, ten times or more. The chain links TRBV19 to TRBJ1-1, with TRBD1 as a possible D gene (5 bases). Looked up from germline, CDR1 is LNHDA and CDR2 is SQIVND (reference sequence). The CDR3 has 15 residues. V was shortened by 6 bases and J by 1 base, with 15 bases between the two germline ends. The CDR3 sequence: CASRYSGTANTEAFF. The CDR3 bases are TGTGCCAGTAGATATTCCGGGACGGCGAACACTGAAGCTTTCTTT.

Comment on this clonotype: With a much larger clone just one base away, this may be a read error. Since the CDR3 does not end with the conserved phenylalanine or tryptophan, this likely comes from a read error. The CDR3 here is CAISASGRNYGYTL. The CDR3 bases are TGTGCCATCAGTGCTTCGGGGCGCAACTATGGCTACACCCTC. The V gene is TRBV10-3, the J gene TRBJ1-2; maybe TRBD1 (5 bases). Germline-derived CDR1 and CDR2 are ENHRY and SYGVKD. Between the trimmed V and J ends, which lost 4 bases and 2 bases, there was a span of 11 bases. This CDR3 has 14 amino acids.

The chain has TRBV12-3 or TRBV12-4 and TRBJ2-7; 7 nucleotides align to TRBD1. V lost 4 bases to trimming and J lost 4 bases; unmatched junction nucleotides: 4. This CDR3 is 13 amino acids long. The CDR3 region is CASSWTGAYEQYF. For the CDR3, the DNA is TGTGCCAGCAGTTGGACAGGCGCTTACGAGCAGTACTTC.

This clonotype was recorded a few times. The chain combines TRBV15 with TRBJ2-1, with 9 bases aligning to TRBD1. The CDR3 loop spans 16 amino acids. Germline values: CDR1 LNHNV, CDR2 YYDKDF (reference sequence). V lost 1 base to trimming and J lost 6 bases; unmatched junction nucleotides: 7. CDR3 sequence: CATSRGAGQGINEQFF. The CDR3 DNA sequence: TGTGCCACCAGCAGAGGGGCAGGACAGGGGATCAATGAGCAGTTCTTC. Full variable domain (rest looked up from reference TRBV15 and TRBJ2-1): DAMVIQNPRYQVTQFGKPVTLSCSQTLNHNVMYWYQQKSSQAPKLLFHYYDKDFNNEADTPDNFQSRRPNTSFCFLDIRSPGLGDTAMYLCATSRGAGQGINEQFFGPGTRLTVL.

This clonotype was seen repeatedly, ten times or more. The chain carries TRBV12-3 or TRBV12-4 and TRBJ1-2; D is possibly TRBD1 (5 bases). CDR3 length: 13 amino acids. V gave up 6 bases and J gave up 8 bases, with 16 bases separating them. The CDR3 bases are TGTGCCAGCAGAATAGACAGTTTGGGAGGCTACACCTTC. It encodes CASRIDSLGGYTF.

CDR3 sequence: CASSWTARNSPLHF. For the CDR3, the DNA is TGTGCCAGCAGTTGGACAGCAAGAAATTCACCCCTCCACTTT. The genes are TRBV2 and TRBJ1-6, with TRBD1 as a possible D gene (6 bases). Germline V gene data show CDR1 as SNHLY and CDR2 as FYNNEI. The CDR3 totals 14 residues. V lost 5 bases, J lost 7 bases, and 12 bases lay in between.

The chain employs TRBV13 and TRBJ1-1; D call uncertain. Per germline, CDR1 PRHDT and CDR2 FYEKMQ (reference sequence). The V and J ends lost 5 bases and 3 bases respectively, with 13 bases between them. The CDR3 runs 14 residues. The CDR3 sequence is CASSPSLLYTEAFF. The CDR3 coding sequence is TGTGCCAGCAGCCCCTCCCTCCTTTACACTGAAGCTTTCTTT.

This clonotype was counted only a few times. The rearrangement links TRBV24-1 to TRBJ2-1, with D maybe TRBD2 (6 bases). Trimming took 9 bases from V and 0 from J, leaving 14 bases between them. Germline V gives CDR1 KGHDR, CDR2 SFDVKD. CDR3 size: 15 residues. CDR3 amino acids: CATGGSGLSYNEQFF. CDR3 DNA: TGTGCCACCGGGGGATCGGGACTCTCCTACAATGAGCAGTTCTTC.

This clonotype was recorded at least ten times. V usage is TRBV12-3 or TRBV12-4 and J usage is TRBJ1-2, with 7 bases matching TRBD1. With 6 bases clipped from V and 0 bases from J, the junction kept 10 bases outside the gene matches. CDR3 length: 16 amino acids. CDR3 amino acids: CASSLQGTSANYGYTF. The CDR3 DNA follows: TGTGCCAGCAGCCTACAGGGGACTTCAGCTAACTATGGCTACACCTTC.

This chain joins TRBV19 and TRBJ2-2; D not resolved. Germline lookup yields CDR1 LNHDA and CDR2 SQIVND (reference sequence). Trimming removed 10 bases at V and 2 bases at J, with 20 bases between. CDR3 length: 16 residues. The CDR3 DNA reads as TGTGCCACCAAAAACCGGCCGCTTGCTAACACCGGGGAGCTGTTTTTT. Residues: CATKNRPLANTGELFF.

This rearrangement joins TRBV24-1 to TRBJ2-1, with 7 bases lining up with TRBD2. The ends lost 5 bases at V and 9 bases at J; junction bases unmatched: 6. The germline gives CDR1 KGHDR, CDR2 SFDVKD. The CDR3 has 13 amino acids. CDR3 coding DNA: TGTGCCACCAGTGCGAAAGCGGGGTCTGAGCAGTTCTTC. It encodes CATSAKAGSEQFF.

This rearrangement joins TRBV6-1 to TRBJ1-1; tentatively, D is TRBD1 (5 bases). The CDR3 runs to 14 residues. The germline V and J ends were trimmed by 1 base and 1 base, with 7 bases remaining between them. The germline gives CDR1 MNHNS, CDR2 SASEGT. In DNA, the CDR3 is TGTGCCAGCAGTGAAGGAGACAGGAACACTGAAGCTTTCTTT. It translates to CASSEGDRNTEAFF.

This clonotype was picked up many times. The chain recombines TRBV20-1 with TRBJ1-1; D gene ambiguous. The germline gives CDR1 DFQATT, CDR2 SNEGSKA (reference sequence). V was shortened by 1 base and J by 1 base, with 13 bases between the two germline ends. This CDR3 region has 15 residues. The CDR3 sequence: CSARAPTAGNTEAFF. The CDR3 region has the DNA TGCAGTGCTAGAGCCCCGACGGCAGGGAACACTGAAGCTTTCTTT.

DNA for the CDR3: TGTGCCAGCAGTTTTCGTAGGGGCTCTGGAAACACCATATATTTT. Translating gives CASSFRRGSGNTIYF. The chain links TRBV12-3 or TRBV12-4 to TRBJ1-3, with D possibly TRBD1 on 5 matching bases. V was clipped by 3 bases and J by 0 bases, with 9 bases between them. There are 15 residues in the CDR3.

This clonotype has ten or more counts. The V call is TRBV7-9, the J call TRBJ2-4; D possibly matches TRBD1 or TRBD2 (5 bases each). Germline CDR1 is SEHNR and CDR2 is FQNEAQ (reference sequence). The germline V and J ends were trimmed by 3 bases and 8 bases, with 14 bases remaining between them. This CDR3 has 14 amino acids. CDR3 nucleotides: TGTGCCAGCAGCTTGGGACCGGCTAAGGACATTCAGTACTTC. Its protein product is CASSLGPAKDIQYF. The whole variable domain, filled in from reference TRBV7-9 and TRBJ2-4, reads DTGVSQNPRHKITKRGQNVTFRCDPISEHNRLYWYRQTLGQGPEFLTYFQNEAQLEKSRLLSDRFSAERPKGSFSTLEIQRTEQGDSAMYLCASSLGPAKDIQYFGAGTRLSVL.

The sample holds a few counts of this clonotype. The chain has TRBV28 and TRBJ1-5; D remains unclear. Germline CDR1 and CDR2: MDHEN and SYDVKM. The CDR3 consists of 10 residues. With 7 bases removed from V and 6 bases from J, the gap between germline ends came to 4 bases. The CDR3 loop is CASNVQPQHF. The CDR3 nucleotides are TGTGCCAGCAATGTTCAGCCCCAGCATTTT.

The table lists this clonotype with many counts. The J gene is TRBJ2-7, the V gene TRBV6-5; D ambiguous. V lost 6 bases to trimming and J lost 4 bases, with 13 bases between them. The CDR3 consists of 13 residues. Germline-derived CDR1 and CDR2 are MNHEY and SVGAGI. The CDR3 reads CASRPYDGYEQYF. Written as DNA, the CDR3 is TGTGCCAGCAGACCTTACGACGGGTACGAGCAGTACTTC.

This clonotype was counted between two and nine times. V is TRBV5-6 and J is TRBJ1-3; 7 positions agree with TRBD1. Germline-derived CDR1 and CDR2 are SGHDT and YYEEEE. The CDR3 length is 17 residues. Losses at the gene ends were 0 bases for V and 2 bases for J; bases not matched to a gene: 8. In DNA form, the CDR3 reads TGTGCCAGCAGCTTGGCCATAGGGGGCCTGGCTGGAAACACCATATATTTT. This gives the protein CASSLAIGGLAGNTIYF.